These 27 T cell receptor beta chains originate from one sample sequenced in a study of blood T cells in healthy people across ages. With a J-beta primer mix and a sample-barcoded 5' primer, a second PCR ran roughly 6 to 12 cycles. TCRdb used MiXCR to reprocess the 5' RACE reads, holding one entry per CDR3 protein. This table has 760,000 or so distinct CDR3 sequences, 20% to 25% appearing once. The same data also contributed to another study, on T cells of mothers and their children.

Material: blood. These receptors came from a boy younger than 18 in good health.

This clonotype appeared a few times. V and J are TRBV12-3 or TRBV12-4 and TRBJ2-5; tentatively, D is TRBD1 (5 bases). V was shortened by 3 bases and J by 5 bases, with 7 bases between the two germline ends. CDR3 length: 12 amino acids. The CDR3: CASSFRVETQYF. CDR3 coding DNA: TGTGCCAGCAGTTTCAGGGTCGAGACCCAGTACTTC.

A few counts support this clonotype. The chain carries TRBV27 and TRBJ2-7, with 9 nucleotides matching TRBD1. The ends lost 2 bases at V and 7 bases at J; junction bases unmatched: 12. The length of the CDR3 is 16 residues. Germline CDR1 reads MNHEY; CDR2 reads SMNVEV (reference sequence). The CDR3 nucleotides are TGTGCCAGCAGTTTAAGGTCGACAGGGGGAATAGGGGAGCAGTACTTC. It translates to CASSLRSTGGIGEQYF.

Many counts were recorded for this clonotype. This sequence joins TRBV5-1 and TRBJ2-1; 13 positions match TRBD2. Germline V gene data show CDR1 as SGHRS and CDR2 as YFSETQ. The V and J ends lost 4 bases and 6 bases, in that order; junction bases with no gene match: 10. This CDR3 is built from 17 residues. The CDR3 DNA reads as TGCGCCAGCAGCCTCTCCGGGGGGACTAGCGGGATCAATGAGCAGTTCTTC. It codes for CASSLSGGTSGINEQFF.

This clonotype was observed a few times. J is TRBJ2-3 and V is TRBV4-2; D uncertain. CDR3 length: 13 amino acids. Looked up from germline, CDR1 is LGHNA and CDR2 is YNFKEQ. With 0 bases removed from V and 5 bases from J, the gap between germline ends came to 6 bases. The CDR3 nucleotides read TGTGCCAGCAGCCAAGATTCGGGAGATACGCAGTATTTT. Translation: CASSQDSGDTQYF.

The chain recombines TRBV20-1 with TRBJ2-5, with a weak D call TRBD1 (6 bases). V lost 6 bases and J lost 5, with 25 bases in between. Germline V CDR1 and CDR2: DFQATT, SNEGSKA (reference sequence). This CDR3 spans 16 amino acids. This chain's CDR3 is CSAVQGSGGGGETQYF. Written as DNA, the CDR3 is TGCAGTGCGGTACAGGGTTCCGGCGGTGGCGGGGAGACCCAGTACTTC.

This clonotype was detected only a few times. The chain is built from TRBV24-1 and TRBJ2-1, with 9 bases identical to TRBD2. V was clipped by 6 bases and J by 9 bases; unmatched bases: 8. Germline V CDR1 and CDR2: KGHDR, SFDVKD. This CDR3 contains 14 residues. CDR3 in DNA: TGTGCCACCAGTCCCGGGACTAGCCATGGTGAGCAGTTCTTC. It codes for CATSPGTSHGEQFF.

The chain recombines TRBV7-2 with TRBJ2-2; 8 nucleotides agree with TRBD1. CDR1 SGHTA and CDR2 FQGNSA come from the germline V gene. The CDR3 loop spans 14 amino acids. The junction had 4 bases not matched to a gene; V was cut back by 3 bases and J by 7 bases. CDR3: CASSLDRASGELFF. As DNA, the CDR3 is TGTGCCAGCAGCTTGGACAGGGCTAGCGGGGAGCTGTTTTTT. The full variable domain, its missing parts supplied by reference TRBV7-2 and TRBJ2-2, is GAGVSQSPSNKVTEKGKDVELRCDPISGHTALYWYRQSLGQGLEFLIYFQGNSAPDKSGLPSDRFSAERTGGSVSTLTIQRTQQEDSAVYLCASSLDRASGELFFGEGSRLTVL.

This chain uses TRBV5-1 with TRBJ2-5; D may be TRBD1 (6 bases). The J call may be faulty, since TRBJ2-1 better matches the DNA end. CDR3 size: 12 residues. Germline V lookup: CDR1 SGHRS, CDR2 YFSETQ. The CDR3 region is CASSAGVNEQFF. Written as DNA, the CDR3 is TGCGCCAGCAGCGCAGGGGTCAATGAGCAGTTCTTC.

In this sample, this clonotype turned up a few times. The DNA for the CDR3 is TGTGCCAGCAGCCAAGACGGGCGGGTCTCGACTAATGAAAAACTGTTTTTT. Translating it yields CASSQDGRVSTNEKLFF. The chain couples TRBV3-1 to TRBJ1-4, with no clear D. Germline V CDR1 and CDR2: LGHDT, YNNKEL (reference sequence). V was trimmed by 0 bases and J by 2 bases, leaving 13 bases between them. The CDR3 runs 17 residues.

This rearrangement joins TRBV6-2 or TRBV6-3 to TRBJ1-5; 10 bases are a match to TRBD1. CDR3 length: 19 residues. From germline, CDR1 is MNHEY and CDR2 SVGEGT. After removal of 5 bases from V and 1 base from J, the junction contained 14 bases not matched to a gene. CDR3 amino acids: CASSTTGTGVRTSNQPQHF. CDR3 coding DNA: TGTGCCAGCAGTACGACCGGGACAGGGGTTAGAACGAGCAATCAGCCCCAGCATTTT.

This clonotype appeared a few times. The CDR3 region is CASSDPPGGGWYEQFF. The CDR3 nucleotides read TGTGCCAGCAGCGACCCTCCCGGCGGGGGTTGGTATGAGCAGTTCTTC. The chain links TRBV6-1 to TRBJ2-5, with 7 bases matching TRBD2. TRBJ2-1 explains the end of the DNA better; the J call may be wrong. Germline V gives CDR1 MNHNS, CDR2 SASEGT. This CDR3 comprises 16 residues.

CDR3 nucleotides: TGCAGTGCTAGAGATTCAGCCGGGGACTCCTACGAGCAGTACTTC. This codes for CSARDSAGDSYEQYF. This chain links TRBV20-1 with TRBJ2-7, with D maybe TRBD2 (5 bases). The CDR3 covers 15 residues. Germline V gene data show CDR1 as DFQATT and CDR2 as SNEGSKA (reference sequence). Trimming removed 0 bases from V and 0 bases from J, with 12 bases in between.

This clonotype was observed a few times. A read error may account for a junction end that differs from germline. V gene TRBV4-1 combines with J gene TRBJ1-2; D is unclear. The CDR3 is made up of 16 amino acids. Germline V gene lookup returns CDR1 MGHRA and CDR2 YSYEKL. The CDR3 DNA reads TGCACCAGCAGCCAAGAAGTGGGTCAGAGGGACTATGGCTACACCTTC. This sequence encodes CTSSQEVGQRDYGYTF.

A few counts support this clonotype. The J gene is TRBJ1-4, the V gene TRBV5-5; 7 bases are shared with TRBD1. V shed 3 bases and J 8 bases; nucleotides not matched to a gene: 7. In germline, CDR1 is SGHKS, CDR2 YYEKEE (reference sequence). There are 14 residues in the CDR3. DNA of the CDR3: TGTGCCAGCAGCTCACAGGGGTTAAGCGAAAAACTGTTTTTT. Protein sequence: CASSSQGLSEKLFF. Full variable domain (rest looked up from reference TRBV5-5 and TRBJ1-4): DAGVTQSPTHLIKTRGQQVTLRCSPISGHKSVSWYQQVLGQGPQFIFQYYEKEERGRGNFPDRFSARQFPNYSSELNVNALLLGDSALYLCASSSQGLSEKLFFGSGTQLSVL.

The table lists this clonotype with a few counts. V is TRBV20-1 and J is TRBJ2-2; D not certain. There are 14 residues in the CDR3. V gave up 5 bases and J gave up 2 bases, with 12 bases separating them. Germline assignment: CDR1 DFQATT and CDR2 SNEGSKA (reference sequence). The CDR3 loop reads CSASPRDNTGELFF. In DNA form, the CDR3 reads TGCAGTGCTTCCCCTAGGGATAACACCGGGGAGCTGTTTTTT.

The chain couples TRBV3-1 to TRBJ2-1; maybe TRBD2 (6 bases). Germline-derived CDR1 and CDR2 are LGHDT and YNNKEL (reference sequence). The CDR3 has 14 residues. The V end lost 2 bases, the J end lost 9 bases, and 14 bases lay between the germline ends. The CDR3 DNA sequence: TGTGCCAGCAGCCAATGGCCGACCGGGGGTGAGCAGTTCTTC. It encodes CASSQWPTGGEQFF.

This clonotype was counted between two and nine times. V is TRBV5-1 and J is TRBJ2-5; unclear D gene. The CDR3 is made up of 14 amino acids. Looked up from germline, CDR1 is SGHRS and CDR2 is YFSETQ. V was clipped by 0 bases and J by 5 bases, with 11 bases between them. The CDR3 is CASSLEGSRETQYF. The CDR3 region has the DNA TGCGCCAGCAGCTTGGAAGGGTCGAGGGAGACCCAGTACTTC.

This clonotype was seen more than once but under ten times. One end of the junction does not line up with germline, which may come from a read error. The chain uses TRBV20-1 and TRBJ2-1; 8 bases map to TRBD1. Judging by the DNA end, TRBJ2-7 fits better; the J call may be wrong. The CDR3 contains 14 residues. CDR1 is DFQATT, CDR2 SNEGSKA, per germline (reference sequence). The CDR3 region is CSARDRGPSYGQYF. CDR3 sequence (DNA): TGCAGTGCTAGAGACAGGGGGCCCTCCTACGGGCAGTACTTC.

This clonotype was detected only a few times. The chain employs TRBV14 and TRBJ1-2; no reliable D call. V gave up 1 base and J gave up 4 bases, with 10 bases separating them. Germline V gene lookup returns CDR1 SGHDN and CDR2 FVKESK. The CDR3 is made up of 14 amino acids. The CDR3 protein is CASSQVPEFYGYTF. DNA for the CDR3: TGTGCCAGCAGCCAAGTTCCAGAATTCTATGGCTACACCTTC.

This clonotype came up a few times. This chain links TRBV9 with TRBJ2-5, with D tentatively TRBD1 or TRBD2 (5 bases each). The CDR3 is made up of 15 amino acids. Germline CDR1 and CDR2: SGDLS and YYNGEE. With 4 bases removed from V and 0 bases from J, the gap between germline ends came to 13 bases. The DNA for the CDR3 is TGTGCCAGCAGCTCCCGGGGACGTAACCAAGAGACCCAGTACTTC. The encoded protein is CASSSRGRNQETQYF.

This chain uses TRBV24-1 with TRBJ2-7; D may be TRBD1 or TRBD2 (5 bases each). Germline lookup yields CDR1 KGHDR and CDR2 SFDVKD. V lost 1 base and J 5 bases, leaving 8 bases between the germline ends. The CDR3 consists of 13 residues. CDR3 sequence: CATSDFGTNEQYF. CDR3 DNA sequence: TGTGCCACCAGTGATTTTGGGACGAACGAGCAGTACTTC.

The V gene is TRBV7-9, the J gene TRBJ2-3; tentative D call: TRBD1 (5 bases). Trimming left V 0 bases short and J 2 bases short, with 9 bases between. Germline V gene lookup returns CDR1 SEHNR and CDR2 FQNEAQ (reference sequence). CDR3 size: 15 residues. CDR3 in amino acids: CASSLAQGTTDTQYF. For the CDR3, the DNA is TGTGCCAGCAGCTTAGCCCAGGGAACCACAGATACGCAGTATTTT.

This clonotype has just a few counts. This chain uses TRBV29-1 with TRBJ1-4; a weak D match, TRBD1 (5 bases). The CDR3 has 14 amino acids. CDR1 and CDR2 (germline): SQVTM, ANQGSEA. Trimming cost V 5 bases and J 2 bases, with 12 bases left between them. The CDR3, as DNA: TGCAGCGTTCGTGGAGGGGCGACTAATGAAAAACTGTTTTTT. Protein: CSVRGGATNEKLFF.

In its sample, this clonotype was seen a few times. This chain joins TRBV25-1 and TRBJ2-7, with unresolved D. Germline CDR1 is MGHDK and CDR2 is SYGVNS. The CDR3 sequence is 15 residues long. Trimming removed 7 bases from V and 5 bases from J, with 21 bases in between. Here the CDR3 reads CASTLNVQRTHEQYF. The CDR3 DNA reads as TGTGCCAGCACCCTCAATGTACAGCGTACCCACGAGCAGTACTTC.

V usage is TRBV2 and J usage is TRBJ2-1; 14 positions match TRBD2. The germline V gene has CDR1 SNHLY and CDR2 FYNNEI. The CDR3 is made up of 17 amino acids. V shed 8 bases, J shed 5 bases, and the junction held 11 bases outside the gene matches. The CDR3 reads CASPGLAGEGTDNEQFF. DNA of the CDR3: TGTGCCAGCCCGGGACTAGCGGGAGAAGGAACGGACAATGAGCAGTTCTTC.

The rearrangement uses TRBV7-9 and TRBJ1-1, with D unresolved. The CDR3 has 12 amino acids. Looked up from germline, CDR1 is SEHNR and CDR2 is FQNEAQ (reference sequence). Trimming shortened V by 3 bases and J by 5 bases, and 7 bases separated the two germline ends. CDR3 nucleotide sequence: TGTGCCAGCAGCTTCATAGGGACTGAAGCTTTCTTT. Translated: CASSFIGTEAFF.

This clonotype has just a few counts. V usage is TRBV11-2 and J usage is TRBJ2-5; possibly TRBD2 for D (6 bases). The J call could be wrong; TRBJ2-7 is a better fit for the DNA end. The CDR3 runs 16 residues. Germline V gives CDR1 SGHAT, CDR2 FQNNGV. Written as DNA, the CDR3 is TGTGCCAGCAGCTTACTCCCACGGGAGTCCCCCTACGAGCAGTACTTC. Translation: CASSLLPRESPYEQYF.